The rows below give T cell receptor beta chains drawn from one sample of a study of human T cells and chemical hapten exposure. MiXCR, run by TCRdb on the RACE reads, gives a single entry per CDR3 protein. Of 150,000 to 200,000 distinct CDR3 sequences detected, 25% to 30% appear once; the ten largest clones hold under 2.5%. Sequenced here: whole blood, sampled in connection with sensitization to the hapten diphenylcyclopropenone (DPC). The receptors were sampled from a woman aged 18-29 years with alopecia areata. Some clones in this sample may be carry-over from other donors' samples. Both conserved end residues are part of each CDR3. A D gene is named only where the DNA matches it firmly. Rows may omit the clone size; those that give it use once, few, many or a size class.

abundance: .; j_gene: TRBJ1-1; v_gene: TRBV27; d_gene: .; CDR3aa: CASGGGGSYTEAFF; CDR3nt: TGTGCCAGCGGGGGGGGGGGCAGTTATACTGAAGCTTTCTTT
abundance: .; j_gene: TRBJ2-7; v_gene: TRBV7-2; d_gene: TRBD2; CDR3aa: CASSKLSGTSGSYEQYF; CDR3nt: TGTGCCAGCAGCAAATTATCCGGGACTAGCGGTTCCTACGAGCAGTACTTC
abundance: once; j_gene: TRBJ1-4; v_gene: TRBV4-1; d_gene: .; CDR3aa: CASSQDPGQATNEKLFF; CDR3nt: TGCGCCAGCAGCCAAGATCCCGGGCAGGCCACTAATGAAAAACTGTTTTTT
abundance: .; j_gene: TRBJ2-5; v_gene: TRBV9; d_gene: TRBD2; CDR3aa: CASSVATMGVGVGRATQETQYF; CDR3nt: TGTGCCAGCAGCGTAGCTACGATGGGGGTCGGCGTGGGGAGGGCAACCCAAGAGACCCAGTACTTC
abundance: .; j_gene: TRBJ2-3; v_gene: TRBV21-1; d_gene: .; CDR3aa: CASSKWPWGGTDTQYF; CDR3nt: TGTGCCAGCAGCAAATGGCCCTGGGGGGGCACAGATACGCAGTATTTT
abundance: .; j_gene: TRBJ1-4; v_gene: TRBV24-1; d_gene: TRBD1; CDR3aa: CATSDSRQGEEKLFF; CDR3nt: TGTGCCACCAGTGATTCCCGACAGGGGGAAGAAAAACTGTTTTTT
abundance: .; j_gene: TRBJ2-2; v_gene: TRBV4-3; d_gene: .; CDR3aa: CASSQVSGSPGELFF; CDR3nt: TGCGCCAGCAGCCAAGTGTCTGGCTCCCCCGGGGAGCTGTTTTTT
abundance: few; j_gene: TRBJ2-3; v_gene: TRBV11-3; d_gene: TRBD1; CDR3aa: CASSWGQGIGDTQYF; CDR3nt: TGTGCCAGCAGCTGGGGACAGGGAATAGGAGATACGCAGTATTTT
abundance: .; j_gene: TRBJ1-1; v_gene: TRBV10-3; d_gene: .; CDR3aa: CAISRKENTEAFF; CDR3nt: TGTGCCATCTCAAGAAAGGAAAACACTGAAGCTTTCTTT
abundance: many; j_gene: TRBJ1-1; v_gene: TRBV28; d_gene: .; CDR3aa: CATGATEAFF; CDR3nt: TGTGCCACAGGGGCCACTGAAGCTTTCTTT
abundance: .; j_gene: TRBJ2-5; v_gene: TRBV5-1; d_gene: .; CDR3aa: CASSLEGNQETQYF; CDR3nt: TGCGCCAGCAGTCTGGAGGGCAACCAAGAGACCCAGTACTTC
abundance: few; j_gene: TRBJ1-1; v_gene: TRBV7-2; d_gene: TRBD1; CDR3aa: CASSPTGEAFF; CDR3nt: TGTGCCAGCAGCCCGACAGGGGAAGCTTTCTTT
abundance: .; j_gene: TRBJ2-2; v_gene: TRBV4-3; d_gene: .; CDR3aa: CAPKGRARPGELFF; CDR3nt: TGCGCCCCAAAGGGCAGGGCGCGCCCCGGGGAGCTGTTTTTT
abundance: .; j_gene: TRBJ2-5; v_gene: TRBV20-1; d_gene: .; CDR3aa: CSARYGVETQYF; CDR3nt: TGCAGTGCTAGATACGGTGTTGAGACCCAGTACTTC
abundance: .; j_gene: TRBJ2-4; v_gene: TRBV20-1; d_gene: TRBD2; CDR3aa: CSAGRGLAGGADIQYF; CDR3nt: TGCAGTGCTGGACGGGGACTAGCGGGGGGAGCGGACATTCAGTACTTC
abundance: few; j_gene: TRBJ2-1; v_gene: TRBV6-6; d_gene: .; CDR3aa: CASSYSGLEFF; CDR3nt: TGTGCCAGCAGTTATTCGGGGCTTGAGTTCTTC
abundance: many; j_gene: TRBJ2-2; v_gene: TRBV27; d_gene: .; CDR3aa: CASSLGGTGELFF; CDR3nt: TGTGCCAGCAGCTTAGGGGGCACCGGGGAGCTGTTTTTT
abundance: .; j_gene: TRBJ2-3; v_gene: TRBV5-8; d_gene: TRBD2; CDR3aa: CASSLRSGGDTQYF; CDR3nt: TGTGCCAGCAGCTTGCGTAGCGGGGGGGATACGCAGTATTTT
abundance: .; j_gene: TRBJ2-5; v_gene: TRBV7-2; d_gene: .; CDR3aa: CASSSAWSDQYF; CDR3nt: TGTGCCAGCAGCTCCGCCTGGAGCGACCAGTACTTC
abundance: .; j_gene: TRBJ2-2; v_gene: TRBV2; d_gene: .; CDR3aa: CASSEVGLNTGELFF; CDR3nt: TGTGCCAGCAGTGAAGTAGGCCTAAACACCGGGGAGCTGTTTTTT
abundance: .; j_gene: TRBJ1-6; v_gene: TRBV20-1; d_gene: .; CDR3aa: CSATPGPRGRHSPLHF; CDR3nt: TGCAGTGCTACCCCAGGCCCGCGGGGGAGGCATTCACCCCTCCACTTT
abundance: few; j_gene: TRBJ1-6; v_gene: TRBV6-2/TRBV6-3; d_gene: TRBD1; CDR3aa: CASRRTGDRNSPLHF; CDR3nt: TGTGCCAGCAGGAGAACAGGGGACAGAAATTCACCCCTCCACTTT
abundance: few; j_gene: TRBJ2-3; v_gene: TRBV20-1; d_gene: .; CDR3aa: CSAVRAYRPDTQYF; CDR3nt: TGCAGTGCTGTCCGGGCCTATCGTCCAGATACGCAGTATTTT
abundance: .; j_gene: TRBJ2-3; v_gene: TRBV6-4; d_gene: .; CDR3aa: CASSDSEGVDTQYF; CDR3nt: TGTGCCAGCAGTGACTCTGAGGGGGTTGATACGCAGTATTTT
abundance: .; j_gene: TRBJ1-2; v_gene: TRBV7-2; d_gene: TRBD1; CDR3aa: CASSANGQGPNYGYTF; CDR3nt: TGTGCCAGCAGCGCGAACGGACAGGGCCCTAACTATGGCTACACCTTC
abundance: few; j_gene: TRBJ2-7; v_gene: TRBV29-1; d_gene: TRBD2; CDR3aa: CSGLGTNYEQYF; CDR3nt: TGCAGCGGGCTTGGGACTAACTACGAGCAGTACTTC
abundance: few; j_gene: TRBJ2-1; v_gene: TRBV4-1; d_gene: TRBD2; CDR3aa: CASSHGSGSPEQFF; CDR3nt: TGCGCCAGCAGCCACGGTAGCGGGAGTCCTGAGCAGTTCTTC
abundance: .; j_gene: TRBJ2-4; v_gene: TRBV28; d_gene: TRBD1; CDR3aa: CASSRDRVVNIQYF; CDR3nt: TGTGCCAGCAGTCGGGACAGGGTAGTAAACATTCAGTACTTC
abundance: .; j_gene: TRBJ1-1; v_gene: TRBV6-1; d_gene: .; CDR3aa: CASIRSGEAFF; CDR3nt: TGTGCCAGCATCCGGTCGGGTGAAGCTTTCTTT
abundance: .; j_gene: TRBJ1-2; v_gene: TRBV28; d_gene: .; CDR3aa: CVTGGKGYTF; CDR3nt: TGTGTCACCGGGGGGAAGGGCTACACCTTC
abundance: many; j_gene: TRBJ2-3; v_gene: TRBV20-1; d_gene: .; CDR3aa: CSAILQAPTDTQYF; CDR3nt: TGCAGTGCCATCCTGCAAGCGCCCACAGATACGCAGTATTTT
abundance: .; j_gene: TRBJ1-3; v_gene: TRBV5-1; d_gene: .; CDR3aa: CASRTGGSGNTIYF; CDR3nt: TGCGCCAGCAGGACGGGAGGTTCTGGAAACACCATATATTTT
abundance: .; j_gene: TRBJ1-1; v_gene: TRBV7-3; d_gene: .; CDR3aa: CASSLRAGENTEAFF; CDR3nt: TGTGCCAGCAGCTTACGGGCAGGGGAGAACACTGAAGCTTTCTTT
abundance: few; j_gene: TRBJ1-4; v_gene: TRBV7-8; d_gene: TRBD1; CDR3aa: CASSLARQGVIATNEKLFF; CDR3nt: TGTGCCAGCAGCTTAGCGCGTCAGGGGGTAATTGCAACTAATGAAAAACTGTTTTTT
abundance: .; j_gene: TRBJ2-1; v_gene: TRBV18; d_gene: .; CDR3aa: CASSPPDGLGEQFF; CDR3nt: TGTGCCAGCTCACCACCCGACGGGTTGGGTGAGCAGTTCTTC
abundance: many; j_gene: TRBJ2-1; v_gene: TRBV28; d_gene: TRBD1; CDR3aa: CASRFLGQGNEQFF; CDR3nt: TGTGCCAGCAGATTCCTGGGACAGGGCAATGAGCAGTTCTTC
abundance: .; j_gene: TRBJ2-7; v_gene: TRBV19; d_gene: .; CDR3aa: CASSMREYEQYF; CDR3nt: TGTGCCAGTAGTATGAGGGAGTACGAGCAGTACTTC
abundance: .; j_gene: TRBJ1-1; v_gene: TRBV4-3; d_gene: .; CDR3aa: CASSQSFLGTEAFF; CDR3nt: TGCGCCAGCAGCCAATCCTTTCTAGGGACTGAAGCTTTCTTT
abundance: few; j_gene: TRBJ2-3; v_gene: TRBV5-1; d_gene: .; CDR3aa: CASSPNPVGRTDTQYF; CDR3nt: TGCGCCAGCAGCCCGAACCCGGTCGGGCGCACAGATACGCAGTATTTT
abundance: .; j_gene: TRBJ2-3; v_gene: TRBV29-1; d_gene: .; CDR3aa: CSVELPDTQYF; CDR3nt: TGCAGCGTTGAGTTACCCGATACGCAGTATTTT
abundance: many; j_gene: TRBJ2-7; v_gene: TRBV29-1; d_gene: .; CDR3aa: CSVRGRPHREQYF; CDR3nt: TGCAGCGTTCGGGGGAGGCCTCACCGCGAGCAGTACTTC
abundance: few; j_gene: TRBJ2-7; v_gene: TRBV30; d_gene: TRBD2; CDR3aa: CAWSVGVGTSGYEQYF; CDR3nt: TGTGCCTGGAGTGTAGGGGTTGGGACTAGCGGTTACGAGCAGTACTTC
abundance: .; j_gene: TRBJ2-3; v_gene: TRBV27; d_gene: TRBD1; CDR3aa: CASRQGTGFRTDTQYF; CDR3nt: TGTGCCAGCCGTCAGGGGACAGGATTCCGCACAGATACGCAGTATTTT
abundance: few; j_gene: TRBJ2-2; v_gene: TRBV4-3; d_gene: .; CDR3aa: CASSQVTGRGELFF; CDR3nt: TGCGCCAGCAGCCAAGTTACGGGAAGGGGGGAGCTGTTTTTT
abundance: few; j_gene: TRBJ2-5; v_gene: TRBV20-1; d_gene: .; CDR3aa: CSARDVRAGETQYF; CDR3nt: TGCAGTGCTAGAGATGTCAGGGCGGGGGAGACCCAGTACTTC
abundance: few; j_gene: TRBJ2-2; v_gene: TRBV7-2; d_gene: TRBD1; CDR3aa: CASSRRQGNTGELFF; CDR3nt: TGTGCCAGCAGCCGCAGACAGGGGAATACCGGGGAGCTGTTTTTT
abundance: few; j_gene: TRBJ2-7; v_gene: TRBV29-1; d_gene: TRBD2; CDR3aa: CSVEDLSGGTSGEQYF; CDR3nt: TGCAGCGTTGAAGATCTGAGCGGGGGAACCTCCGGCGAGCAGTACTTC
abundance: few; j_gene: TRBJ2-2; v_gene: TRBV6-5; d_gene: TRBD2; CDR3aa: CASSSPTSGRTGELFF; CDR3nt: TGTGCCAGCAGTTCTCCGACTAGCGGGCGTACCGGGGAGCTGTTTTTT
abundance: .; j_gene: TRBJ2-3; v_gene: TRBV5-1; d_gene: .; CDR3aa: CASSLRAGSTDTQYF; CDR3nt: TGCGCCAGCAGCTTGCGGGCGGGTAGCACAGATACGCAGTATTTT
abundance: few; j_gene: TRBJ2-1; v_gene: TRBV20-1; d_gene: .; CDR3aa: CSATDGYNEQFF; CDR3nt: TGCAGTGCTACGGACGGTTACAATGAGCAGTTCTTC
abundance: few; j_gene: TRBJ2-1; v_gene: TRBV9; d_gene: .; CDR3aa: CASSVGYNEQFF; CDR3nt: TGTGCCAGCAGCGTAGGCTACAATGAGCAGTTCTTC
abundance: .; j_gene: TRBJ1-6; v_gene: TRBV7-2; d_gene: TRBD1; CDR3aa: CASSYWTGGGSPLHF; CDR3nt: TGTGCCAGCAGCTACTGGACAGGGGGCGGATCACCCCTCCACTTT
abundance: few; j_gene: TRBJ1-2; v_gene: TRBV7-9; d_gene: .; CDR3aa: CASSSASGRGENGYTF; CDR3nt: TGTGCCAGCAGCTCCGCGTCCGGGCGAGGAGAAAATGGCTACACCTTC
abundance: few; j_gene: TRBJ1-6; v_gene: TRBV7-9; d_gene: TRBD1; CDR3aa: CASSLRGLGGSPLHF; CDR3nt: TGTGCCAGCAGCTTAAGGGGGCTTGGTGGTTCACCCCTCCACTTT
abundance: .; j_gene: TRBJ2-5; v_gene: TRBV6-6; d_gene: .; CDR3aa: CASSYRGLRETQYF; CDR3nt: TGTGCCAGCAGTTACAGAGGTTTACGGGAGACCCAGTACTTC
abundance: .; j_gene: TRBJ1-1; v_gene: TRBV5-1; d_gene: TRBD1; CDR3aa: CASRGTGGTEAFF; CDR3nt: TGCGCCAGCAGGGGGACAGGGGGCACTGAAGCTTTCTTT
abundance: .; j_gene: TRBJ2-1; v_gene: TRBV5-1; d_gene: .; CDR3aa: CASSPGVNNEQFF; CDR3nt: TGCGCCAGCAGCCCTGGGGTCAACAATGAGCAGTTCTTC
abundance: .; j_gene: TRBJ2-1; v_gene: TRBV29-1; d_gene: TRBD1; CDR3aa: CSVKRGTGIDNEQFF; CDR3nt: TGCAGCGTCAAGAGGGGGACAGGGATTGACAATGAGCAGTTCTTC
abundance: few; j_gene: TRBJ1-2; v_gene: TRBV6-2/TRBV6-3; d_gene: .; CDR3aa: CASSRDGTYGYTF; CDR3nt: TGTGCCAGCAGTCGCGACGGAACCTATGGCTACACCTTC